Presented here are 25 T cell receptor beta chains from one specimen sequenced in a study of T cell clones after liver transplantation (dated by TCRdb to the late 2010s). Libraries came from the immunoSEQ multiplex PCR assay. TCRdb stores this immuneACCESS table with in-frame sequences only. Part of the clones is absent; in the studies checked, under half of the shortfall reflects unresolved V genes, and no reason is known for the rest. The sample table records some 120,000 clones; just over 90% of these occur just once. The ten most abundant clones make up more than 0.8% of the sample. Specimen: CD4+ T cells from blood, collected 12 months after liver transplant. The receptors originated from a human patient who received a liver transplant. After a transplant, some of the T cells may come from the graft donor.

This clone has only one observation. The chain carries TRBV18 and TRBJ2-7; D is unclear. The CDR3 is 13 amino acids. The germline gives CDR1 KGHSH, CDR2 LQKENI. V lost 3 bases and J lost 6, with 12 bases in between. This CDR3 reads CASSPQMGGEQYF. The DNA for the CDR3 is TGTGCCAGCTCACCTCAAATGGGTGGCGAGCAGTACTTC.

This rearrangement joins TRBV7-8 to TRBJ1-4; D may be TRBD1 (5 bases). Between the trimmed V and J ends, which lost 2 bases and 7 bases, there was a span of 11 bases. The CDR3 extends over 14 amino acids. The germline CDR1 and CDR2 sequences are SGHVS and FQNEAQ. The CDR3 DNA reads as TGTGCCAGCAGCTTACGGGCAGGGACTGAAAAACTGTTTTTT. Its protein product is CASSLRAGTEKLFF. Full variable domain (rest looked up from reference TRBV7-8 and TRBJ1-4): GAGVSQSPRYKVAKRGQDVALRCDPISGHVSLFWYQQALGQGPEFLTYFQNEAQLDKSGLPSDRFFAERPEGSVSTLKIQRTQQEDSAVYLCASSLRAGTEKLFFGSGTQLSVL.

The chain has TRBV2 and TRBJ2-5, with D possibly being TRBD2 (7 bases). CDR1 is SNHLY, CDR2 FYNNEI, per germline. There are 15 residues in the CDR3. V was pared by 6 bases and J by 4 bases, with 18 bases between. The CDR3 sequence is CASRNPEGGRETQYF. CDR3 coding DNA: TGTGCCAGCAGAAACCCCGAGGGGGGGCGAGAGACCCAGTACTTC.

CDR3 amino acids: CASSQEWTSGRQGGEQFF. CDR3 DNA sequence: TGCGCCAGCAGCCAAGAGTGGACTAGCGGGAGACAGGGGGGTGAGCAGTTCTTC. The J gene is TRBJ2-1, the V gene TRBV4-3; 13 nucleotides agree with TRBD2. V trimming: 0 bases; J trimming: 9 bases; junction bases outside the gene matches: 11. Looked up from germline, CDR1 is LGHNA and CDR2 is YSLEER. The CDR3 contains 18 residues.

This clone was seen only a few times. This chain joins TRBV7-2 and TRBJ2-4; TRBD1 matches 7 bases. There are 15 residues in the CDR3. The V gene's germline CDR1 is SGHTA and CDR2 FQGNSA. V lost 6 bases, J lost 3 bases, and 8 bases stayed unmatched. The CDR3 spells CASRVGGGGKNIQYF. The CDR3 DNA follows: TGTGCCAGCAGAGTAGGGGGCGGAGGCAAAAACATTCAGTACTTC.

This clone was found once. CDR3 nucleotides: TGCGCCACCGAGACTAGCGACTCCTACAATGAGCAGTTCTTC. Amino acids: CATETSDSYNEQFF. V and J are TRBV10-1 and TRBJ2-1; 8 bases are shared with TRBD2. The CDR3 is made up of 14 amino acids. In germline, CDR1 is WNHNN, CDR2 SYGVQD (reference sequence). The V and J ends lost 10 bases and 0 bases, in that order; junction bases with no gene match: 5.

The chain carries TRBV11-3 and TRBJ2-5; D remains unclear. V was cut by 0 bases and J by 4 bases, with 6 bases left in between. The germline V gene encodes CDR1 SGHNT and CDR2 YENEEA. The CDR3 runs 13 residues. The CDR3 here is CASSLEGPETQYF. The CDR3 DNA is TGTGCCAGCAGCTTAGAAGGGCCAGAGACCCAGTACTTC.

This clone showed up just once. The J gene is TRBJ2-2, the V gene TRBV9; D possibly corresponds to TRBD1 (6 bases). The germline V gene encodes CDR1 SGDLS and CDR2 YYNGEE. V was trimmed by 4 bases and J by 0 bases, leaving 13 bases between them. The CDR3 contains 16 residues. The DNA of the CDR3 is TGTGCCAGCAGCCTCTTGGGGGCTCCGAACACCGGGGAGCTGTTTTTT. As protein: CASSLLGAPNTGELFF.

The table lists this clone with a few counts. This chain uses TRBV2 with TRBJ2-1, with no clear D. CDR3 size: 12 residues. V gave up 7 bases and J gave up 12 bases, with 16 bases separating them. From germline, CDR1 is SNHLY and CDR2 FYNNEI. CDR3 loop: CASNPTGFLQFF. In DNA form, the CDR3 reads TGTGCCAGCAACCCTACCGGGTTCTTGCAGTTCTTC.

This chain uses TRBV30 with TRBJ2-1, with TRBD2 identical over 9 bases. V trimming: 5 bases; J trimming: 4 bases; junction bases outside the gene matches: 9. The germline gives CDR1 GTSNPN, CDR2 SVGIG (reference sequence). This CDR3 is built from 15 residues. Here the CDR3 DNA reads TGTGCCTGGGAGTCAAGGCGGGGGGGGTACAATGAGCAGTTCTTC. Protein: CAWESRRGGYNEQFF.

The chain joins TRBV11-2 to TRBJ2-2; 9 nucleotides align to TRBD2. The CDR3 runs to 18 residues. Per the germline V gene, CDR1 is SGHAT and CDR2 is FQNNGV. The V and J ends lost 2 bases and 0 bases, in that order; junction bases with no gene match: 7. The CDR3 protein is CASSLRSSGVTNTGELFF. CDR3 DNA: TGTGCCAGCAGCTTAAGGTCTAGCGGGGTTACGAACACCGGGGAGCTGTTTTTT.

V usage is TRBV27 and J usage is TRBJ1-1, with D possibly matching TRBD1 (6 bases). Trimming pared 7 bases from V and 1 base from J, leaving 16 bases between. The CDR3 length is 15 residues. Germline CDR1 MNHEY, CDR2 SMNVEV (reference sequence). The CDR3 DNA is TGTGCCAGCACCTGGGGACACCCCACGAACACTGAAGCTTTCTTT. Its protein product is CASTWGHPTNTEAFF.

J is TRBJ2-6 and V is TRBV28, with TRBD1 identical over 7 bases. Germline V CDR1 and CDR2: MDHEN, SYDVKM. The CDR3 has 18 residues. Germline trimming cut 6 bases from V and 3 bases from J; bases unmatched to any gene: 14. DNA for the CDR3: TGTGCCAGCAGCGAGTCCGGGACAGCTAATGTTGGGGCCAACGTCCTGACTTTC. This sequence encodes CASSESGTANVGANVLTF.

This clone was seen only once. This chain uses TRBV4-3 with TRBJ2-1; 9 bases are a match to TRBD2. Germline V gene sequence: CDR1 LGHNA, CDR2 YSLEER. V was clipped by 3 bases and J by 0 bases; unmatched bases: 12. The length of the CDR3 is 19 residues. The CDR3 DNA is TGCGCCAGCAGCCAGGACGAGTTAGCGGGGGCGAGCTCCTACAATGAGCAGTTCTTC. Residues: CASSQDELAGASSYNEQFF.

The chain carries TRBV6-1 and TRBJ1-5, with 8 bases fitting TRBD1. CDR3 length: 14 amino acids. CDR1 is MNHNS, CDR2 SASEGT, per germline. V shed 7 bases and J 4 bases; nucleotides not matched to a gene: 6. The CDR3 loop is CASNSQGGNQPQHF. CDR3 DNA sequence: TGTGCCAGCAACTCACAGGGGGGGAATCAGCCCCAGCATTTT.

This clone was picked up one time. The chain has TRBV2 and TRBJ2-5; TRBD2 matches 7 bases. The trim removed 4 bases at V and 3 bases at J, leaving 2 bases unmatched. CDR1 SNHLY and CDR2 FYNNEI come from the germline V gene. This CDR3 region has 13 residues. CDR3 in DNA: TGTGCCAGCAGTGGCGGGAGAGAAGAGACCCAGTACTTC. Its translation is CASSGGREETQYF.

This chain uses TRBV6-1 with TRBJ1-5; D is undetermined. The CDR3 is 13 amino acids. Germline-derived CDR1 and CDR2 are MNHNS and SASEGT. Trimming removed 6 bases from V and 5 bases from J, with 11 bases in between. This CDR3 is CASRRAVDQPQHF. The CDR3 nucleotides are TGTGCCAGCAGGCGGGCAGTGGATCAGCCCCAGCATTTT.

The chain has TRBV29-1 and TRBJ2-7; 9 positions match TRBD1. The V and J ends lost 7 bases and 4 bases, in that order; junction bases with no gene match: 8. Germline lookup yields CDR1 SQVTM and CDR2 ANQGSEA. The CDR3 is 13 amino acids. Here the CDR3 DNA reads TGCAGCGCTACAGGGGGCCGGGGGTACGAGCAGTACTTC. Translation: CSATGGRGYEQYF.

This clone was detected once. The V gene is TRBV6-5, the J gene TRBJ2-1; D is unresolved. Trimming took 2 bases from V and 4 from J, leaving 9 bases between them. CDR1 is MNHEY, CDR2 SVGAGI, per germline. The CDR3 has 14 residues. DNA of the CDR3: TGTGCCAGCAGTTACGATTTCTCGTACAATGAGCAGTTCTTC. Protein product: CASSYDFSYNEQFF.

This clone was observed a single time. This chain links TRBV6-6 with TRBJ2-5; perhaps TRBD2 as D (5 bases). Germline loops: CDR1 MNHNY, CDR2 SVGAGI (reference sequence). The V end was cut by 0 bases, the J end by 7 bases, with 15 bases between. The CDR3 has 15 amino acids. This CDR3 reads CASSYSTADGGTQYF. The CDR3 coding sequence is TGTGCCAGCAGTTACTCAACAGCCGATGGAGGGACCCAGTACTTC.

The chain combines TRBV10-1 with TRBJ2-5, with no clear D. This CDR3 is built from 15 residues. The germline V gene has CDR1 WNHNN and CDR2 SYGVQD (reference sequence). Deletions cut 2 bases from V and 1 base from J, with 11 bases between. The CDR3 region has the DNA TGCGCCAGCAGTGAGGTTGCAGGCACCCAAGAGACCCAGTACTTC. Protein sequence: CASSEVAGTQETQYF.

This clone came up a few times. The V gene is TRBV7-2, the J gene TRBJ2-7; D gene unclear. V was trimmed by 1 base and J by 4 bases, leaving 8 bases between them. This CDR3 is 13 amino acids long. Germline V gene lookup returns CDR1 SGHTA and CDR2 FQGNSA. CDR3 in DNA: TGTGCCAGCAGCTTAGTCGCATTGTACGAGCAGTACTTC. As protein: CASSLVALYEQYF.

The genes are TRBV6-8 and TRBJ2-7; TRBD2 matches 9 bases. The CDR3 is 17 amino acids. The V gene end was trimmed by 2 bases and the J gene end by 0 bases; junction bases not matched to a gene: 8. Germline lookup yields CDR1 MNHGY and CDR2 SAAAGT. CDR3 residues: CASSYGLAGNYSYEQYF. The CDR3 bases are TGTGCCAGCAGTTACGGGCTAGCGGGGAATTACTCCTACGAGCAGTACTTC.

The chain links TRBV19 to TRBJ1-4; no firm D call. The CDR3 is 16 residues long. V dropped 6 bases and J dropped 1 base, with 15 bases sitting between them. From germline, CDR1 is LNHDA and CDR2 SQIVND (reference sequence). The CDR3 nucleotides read TGTGCCAGTAGATCCCTGATGGCAGGAACTAATGAAAAACTGTTTTTT. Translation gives CASRSLMAGTNEKLFF. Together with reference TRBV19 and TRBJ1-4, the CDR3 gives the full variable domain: DGGITQSPKYLFRKEGQNVTLSCEQNLNHDAMYWYRQDPGQGLRLIYYSQIVNDFQKGDIAEGYSVSREKKESFPLTVTSAQKNPTAFYLCASRSLMAGTNEKLFFGSGTQLSVL.

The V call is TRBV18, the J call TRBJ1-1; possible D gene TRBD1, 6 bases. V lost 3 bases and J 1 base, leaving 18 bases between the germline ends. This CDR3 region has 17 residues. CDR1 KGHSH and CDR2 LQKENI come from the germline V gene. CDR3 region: CASSPDSLGDTNTEAFF. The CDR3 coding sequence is TGTGCCAGCTCACCGGACAGTCTTGGGGATACGAACACTGAAGCTTTCTTT.